The rows below give T cell receptor beta chains drawn from one sample of a study of patients and donors after allogeneic stem cell transplantation. TCRdb fed the RT-PCR reads into MiXCR, producing one record per CDR3 protein. The sample records roughly 230,000 distinct CDR3 sequences, roughly 14% being singletons. Source material: blood, either unsorted or a sorted T cell fraction (not recorded which). The receptors come from a human donor who was either an allogeneic HSCT recipient or a stem cell or donor lymphocyte infusion donor (not recorded which). It is not recorded whose cells these are; they may come from a transplant donor. The CDR3 runs from the conserved cysteine through the conserved F or W. The D gene is left open where the match is weak. A clone size is listed for some rows: how often the clone was seen (once, few, many), or a class if it is expanded.

v_call,clone_size,d_call,j_call,cdr3_nt,cdr3_aa
TRBV29-1,many,.,TRBJ1-2,TGCAGCGTTGTGGGGGCCTATGGCTACACCTTC,CSVVGAYGYTF
TRBV5-8,few,.,TRBJ2-7,TGTGCCAGCAGCTTGGGCGGGATAGAGCAGTACTTC,CASSLGGIEQYF
TRBV4-3,.,.,TRBJ1-2,TGCGCCAGCAGCCAAGATCTCGGGGGAACACAGGTAGCTAACTATGGCTACACCTTC,CASSQDLGGTQVANYGYTF
TRBV9,many,.,TRBJ2-3,TGTGCCAGCAGCGTATCGGCGCGGGTAAGAAGCACAGATACGCAGTATTTT,CASSVSARVRSTDTQYF
TRBV4-1,.,.,TRBJ1-6,TGCGCCAGCAGCCCACCCTTCGGGTCGTCTAATTCACCCCTCCACTTT,CASSPPFGSSNSPLHF
TRBV29-1,few,TRBD1,TRBJ2-1,TGCAGCACCACCAGGGGGCCTGACAATGAGCAGTTCTTC,CSTTRGPDNEQFF
TRBV4-3,few,TRBD2,TRBJ2-3,TGCGCCAGCAGTACTAGCGGGGTTTCTAGCACAGATACGCAGTATTTT,CASSTSGVSSTDTQYF
TRBV19,few,.,TRBJ1-1,TGTGCCAGTAATGGCGCCAGGGGAAGGACTGAAGCTTTCTTT,CASNGARGRTEAFF
TRBV2,many,.,TRBJ1-3,TGTGCCAGCAAGCAGACGGACCATGGAAACACCATATATTTT,CASKQTDHGNTIYF
TRBV11-2,many,TRBD2,TRBJ2-2,TGTGCCAGCAGCCGAGTTAGCGGGGGGTTTGGAACCGGGGAGCTGTTTTTT,CASSRVSGGFGTGELFF
TRBV19,few,TRBD1,TRBJ1-2,TGTGCCAGTAGTATAGGCGGGACAGGAGTTTCTAACTATGGCTACACCTTC,CASSIGGTGVSNYGYTF
TRBV20-1,.,.,TRBJ1-5,TGCAGTGCTAGAGCGGGCATGGGGGGATCCAATCAGCCCCAGCATTTT,CSARAGMGGSNQPQHF
TRBV5-6,few,.,TRBJ2-6,TGTGCCAGCAGCTTGGTCGACTCTGGGGCCAACGTCCTGACTTTC,CASSLVDSGANVLTF
TRBV20-1,.,.,TRBJ1-2,TGCAGTGCTAGTAACTCGGGTGACTATGGCTACACCTTC,CSASNSGDYGYTF
TRBV16,.,TRBD1,TRBJ1-1,TGTGCCAGCAGTCGAGGACAGGGAAGAACTGAAGCTTTCTTT,CASSRGQGRTEAFF
TRBV30,many,.,TRBJ2-5,TGTGCCTGGGGCGCAGGGCTAGAGACCCAGTACTTC,CAWGAGLETQYF
TRBV6-1,.,TRBD2,TRBJ2-3,TGTGCCAGCAGTACACTAGCGGCGAGCACAGATACGCAGTATTTT,CASSTLAASTDTQYF
TRBV6-5,many,TRBD1,TRBJ1-5,TGTGCCAGCAGTTTCAAGACAGGGGGTAGGCCTGATCAGCCCCAGCATTTT,CASSFKTGGRPDQPQHF
TRBV4-2,few,.,TRBJ2-5,TGTGCCAGCAGCCAAGTCCTCCAAGAGACCCAGTACTTC,CASSQVLQETQYF
TRBV20-1,few,.,TRBJ1-4,TGCAGTGTGCCGGGAACTACAACTAATGAAAAACTGTTTTTT,CSVPGTTTNEKLFF
TRBV7-2,many,TRBD1,TRBJ1-2,TGTGCCAGCAGCGACAGGGGTCATGGCTACACCTTC,CASSDRGHGYTF
TRBV3-1,.,TRBD1,TRBJ1-1,TGTGCCAGCAGCCACAGGGGGTGGAGCAAAAACACTGAAGCTTTCTTT,CASSHRGWSKNTEAFF
TRBV6-2/TRBV6-3,few,.,TRBJ2-3,TGTGCCAGCAGTTGGGACTCCACCAGCACAGATACGCAGTATTTT,CASSWDSTSTDTQYF
TRBV7-2,many,.,TRBJ2-5,TGTGCCAGCAGCTTACAGGGCAAAGAGACCCAGTACTTC,CASSLQGKETQYF
TRBV10-3,.,.,TRBJ1-2,TGTGCCACCTCTTTGGCGTATGGCTACACCTTC,CATSLAYGYTF
TRBV20-1,.,TRBD2,TRBJ2-2,TGCAGTGCTAGAAAGACTAGCGGGGGATCTTCGAACACCGGGGAGCTGTTTTTT,CSARKTSGGSSNTGELFF
TRBV5-1,many,TRBD2,TRBJ2-3,TGCGCCAGCAGCTTGTTCGGGAGGGCTGGAGATACGCAGTATTTT,CASSLFGRAGDTQYF
TRBV7-8,many,.,TRBJ2-4,TGTGCCAGCAGCTTAGGGGGAGTATTAGCCAAAAACATTCAGTACTTC,CASSLGGVLAKNIQYF
TRBV6-1,.,.,TRBJ2-7,TGTGCCAGCAGTCCCCCCCCAGGGCACGAGCAGTACTTC,CASSPPPGHEQYF